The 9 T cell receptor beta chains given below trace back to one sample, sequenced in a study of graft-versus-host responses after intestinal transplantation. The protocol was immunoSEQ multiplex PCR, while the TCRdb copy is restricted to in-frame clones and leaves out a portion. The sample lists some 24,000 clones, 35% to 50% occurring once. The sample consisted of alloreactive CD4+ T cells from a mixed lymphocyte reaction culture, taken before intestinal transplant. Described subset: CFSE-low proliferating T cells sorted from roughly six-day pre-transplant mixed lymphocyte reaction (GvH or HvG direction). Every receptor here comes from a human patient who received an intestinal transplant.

The CDR3 DNA reads as TGTGCCAGCAGCTTAGGGTTTTCCGAGGATACGCAGTATTTT. Translating it yields CASSLGFSEDTQYF. The chain uses TRBV11-2 and TRBJ2-3; the D is unclear. V lost 1 base and J 6 bases, leaving 11 bases between the germline ends. Looked up from germline, CDR1 is SGHAT and CDR2 is FQNNGV. The length of the CDR3 is 14 residues.

The CDR3 DNA sequence: TGTGCCAGCAGTGAATTCCAGGGGAACACTGAAGCTTTCTTT. Protein product: CASSEFQGNTEAFF. The chain is built from TRBV6-5 and TRBJ1-1, with D possibly matching TRBD1 (5 bases). Germline loops: CDR1 MNHEY, CDR2 SVGAGI. The CDR3 runs 14 residues. V was pared by 5 bases and J by 1 base, with 11 bases between.

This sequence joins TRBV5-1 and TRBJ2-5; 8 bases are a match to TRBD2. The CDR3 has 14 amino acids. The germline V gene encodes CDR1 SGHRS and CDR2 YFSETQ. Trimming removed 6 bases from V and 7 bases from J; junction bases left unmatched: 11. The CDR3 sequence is CASNSGGSEVTQYF. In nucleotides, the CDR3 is TGCGCCAGCAATTCGGGGGGGAGCGAGGTGACCCAGTACTTC.

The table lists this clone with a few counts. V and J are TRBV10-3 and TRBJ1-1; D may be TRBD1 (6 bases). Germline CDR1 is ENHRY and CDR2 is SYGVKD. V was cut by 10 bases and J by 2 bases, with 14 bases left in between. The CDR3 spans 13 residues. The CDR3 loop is CATKPGGNTEAFF. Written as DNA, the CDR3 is TGTGCCACAAAACCTGGGGGCAACACTGAAGCTTTCTTT.

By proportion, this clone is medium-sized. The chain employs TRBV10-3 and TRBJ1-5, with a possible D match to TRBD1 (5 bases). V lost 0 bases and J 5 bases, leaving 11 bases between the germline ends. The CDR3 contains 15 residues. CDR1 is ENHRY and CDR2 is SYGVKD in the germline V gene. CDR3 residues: CAISESGGRYQPQHF. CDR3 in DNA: TGTGCCATCAGTGAGTCCGGGGGAAGATATCAGCCCCAGCATTTT.

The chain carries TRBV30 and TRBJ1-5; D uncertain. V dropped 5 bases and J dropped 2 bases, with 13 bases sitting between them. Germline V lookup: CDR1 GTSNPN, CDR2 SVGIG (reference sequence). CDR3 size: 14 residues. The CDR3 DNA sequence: TGTGCCTGGTCGGTCGCCTTCCGCAATCAGCCCCAGCATTTT. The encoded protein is CAWSVAFRNQPQHF. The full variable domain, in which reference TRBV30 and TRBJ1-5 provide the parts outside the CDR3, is SQTIHQWPATLVQPVGSPLSLECTVEGTSNPNLYWYRQAAGRGLQLLFYSVGIGQISSEVPQNLSASRPQDRQFILSSKKLLLSDSGFYLCAWSVAFRNQPQHFGDGTRLSIL.

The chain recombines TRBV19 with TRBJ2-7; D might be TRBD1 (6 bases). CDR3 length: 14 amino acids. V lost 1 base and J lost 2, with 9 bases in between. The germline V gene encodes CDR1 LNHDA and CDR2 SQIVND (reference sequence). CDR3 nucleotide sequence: TGTGCCAGTAGTATAGCGGACAGAACCTACGAGCAGTACTTC. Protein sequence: CASSIADRTYEQYF.

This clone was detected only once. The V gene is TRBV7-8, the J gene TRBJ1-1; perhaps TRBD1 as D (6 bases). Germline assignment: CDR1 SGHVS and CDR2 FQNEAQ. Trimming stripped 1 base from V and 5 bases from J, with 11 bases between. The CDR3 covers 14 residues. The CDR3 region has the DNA TGTGCCAGCAGCTTAGGTTCAGGGGCTACTGAAGCTTTCTTT. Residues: CASSLGSGATEAFF.

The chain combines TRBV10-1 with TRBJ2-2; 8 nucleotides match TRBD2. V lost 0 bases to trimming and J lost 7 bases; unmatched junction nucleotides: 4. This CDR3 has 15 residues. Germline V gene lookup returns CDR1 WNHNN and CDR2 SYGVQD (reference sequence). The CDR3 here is CASSESPGGVGELFF. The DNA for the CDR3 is TGCGCCAGCAGTGAGTCGCCGGGAGGGGTCGGGGAGCTGTTTTTT.